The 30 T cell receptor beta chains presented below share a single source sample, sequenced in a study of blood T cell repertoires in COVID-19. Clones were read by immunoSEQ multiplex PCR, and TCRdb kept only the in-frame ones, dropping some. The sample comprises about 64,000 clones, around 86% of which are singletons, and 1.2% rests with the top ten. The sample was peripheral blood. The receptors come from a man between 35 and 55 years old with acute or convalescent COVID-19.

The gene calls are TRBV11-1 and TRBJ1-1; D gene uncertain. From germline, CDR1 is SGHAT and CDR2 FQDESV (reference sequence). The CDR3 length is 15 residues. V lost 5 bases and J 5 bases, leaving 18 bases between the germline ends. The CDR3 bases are TGTGCCAGCAGCGCGGTGAGGGCGGGGATGACTGAAGCTTTCTTT. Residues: CASSAVRAGMTEAFF. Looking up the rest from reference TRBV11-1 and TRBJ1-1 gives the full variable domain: EAEVAQSPRYKITEKSQAVAFWCDPISGHATLYWYRQILGQGPELLVQFQDESVVDDSQLPKDRFSAERLKGVDSTLKIQPAELGDSAMYLCASSAVRAGMTEAFFGQGTRLTVV.

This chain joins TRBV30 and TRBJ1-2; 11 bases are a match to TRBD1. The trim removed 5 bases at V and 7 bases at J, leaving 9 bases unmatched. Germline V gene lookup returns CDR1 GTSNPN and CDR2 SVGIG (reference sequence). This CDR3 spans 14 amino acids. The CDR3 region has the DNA TGTGCCTGGGGATCGGGACAGGGGGTCGGTGGCTACACCTTC. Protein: CAWGSGQGVGGYTF. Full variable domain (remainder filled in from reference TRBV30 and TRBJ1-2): SQTIHQWPATLVQPVGSPLSLECTVEGTSNPNLYWYRQAAGRGLQLLFYSVGIGQISSEVPQNLSASRPQDRQFILSSKKLLLSDSGFYLCAWGSGQGVGGYTFGSGTRLTVV.

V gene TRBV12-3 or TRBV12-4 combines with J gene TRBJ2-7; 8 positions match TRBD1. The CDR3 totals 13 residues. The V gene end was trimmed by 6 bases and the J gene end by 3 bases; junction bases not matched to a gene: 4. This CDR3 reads CASSIDRGYEQYF. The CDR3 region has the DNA TGTGCCAGCAGCATCGACAGGGGCTACGAGCAGTACTTC.

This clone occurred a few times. The CDR3 region is CASSSSGGAYNEQFF. CDR3 DNA sequence: TGTGCCAGCAGCAGTAGCGGGGGGGCCTACAATGAGCAGTTCTTC. The chain employs TRBV7-6 and TRBJ2-1, with 11 bases that match TRBD2. The CDR3 runs to 15 residues. V dropped 5 bases and J dropped 2; count of bases not matched to a gene: 2. Germline V gives CDR1 SGHVS, CDR2 FNYEAQ.

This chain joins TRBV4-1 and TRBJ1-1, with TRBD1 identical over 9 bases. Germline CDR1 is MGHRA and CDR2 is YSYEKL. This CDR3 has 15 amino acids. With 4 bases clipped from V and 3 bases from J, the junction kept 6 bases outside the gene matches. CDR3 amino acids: CASSRGQGRDTEAFF. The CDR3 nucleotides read TGCGCCAGCAGCCGGGGACAGGGACGGGACACTGAAGCTTTCTTT.

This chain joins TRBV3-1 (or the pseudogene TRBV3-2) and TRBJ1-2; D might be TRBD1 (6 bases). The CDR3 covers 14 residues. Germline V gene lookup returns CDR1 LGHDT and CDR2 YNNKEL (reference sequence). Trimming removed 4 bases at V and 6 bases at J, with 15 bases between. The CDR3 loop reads CASSLDRTTHGYTF. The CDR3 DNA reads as TGTGCCAGCAGCCTAGACAGGACTACCCATGGCTACACCTTC.

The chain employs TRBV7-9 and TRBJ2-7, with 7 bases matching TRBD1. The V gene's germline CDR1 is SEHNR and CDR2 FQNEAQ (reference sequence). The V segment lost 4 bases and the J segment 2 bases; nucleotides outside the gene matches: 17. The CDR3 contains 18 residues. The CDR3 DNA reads TGTGCCAGCAGCTCCCAATATGCTCCGGGACAGAAGACCTACGAGCAGTACTTC. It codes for CASSSQYAPGQKTYEQYF. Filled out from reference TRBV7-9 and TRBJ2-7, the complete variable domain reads DTGVSQNPRHKITKRGQNVTFRCDPISEHNRLYWYRQTLGQGPEFLTYFQNEAQLEKSRLLSDRFSAERPKGSFSTLEIQRTEQGDSAMYLCASSSQYAPGQKTYEQYFGPGTRLTVT.

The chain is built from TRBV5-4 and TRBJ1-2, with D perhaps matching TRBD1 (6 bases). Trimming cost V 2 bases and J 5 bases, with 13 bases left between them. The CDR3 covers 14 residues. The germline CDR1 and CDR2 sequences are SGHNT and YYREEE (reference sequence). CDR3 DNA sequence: TGTGCCAGCAGCTTCCAGGGGTCCCGATATGGCTACACCTTC. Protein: CASSFQGSRYGYTF.

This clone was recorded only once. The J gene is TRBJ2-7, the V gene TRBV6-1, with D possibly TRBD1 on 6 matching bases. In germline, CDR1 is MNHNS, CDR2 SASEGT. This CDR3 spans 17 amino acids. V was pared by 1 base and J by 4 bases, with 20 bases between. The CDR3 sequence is CASSEGKGVVNTYEQYF. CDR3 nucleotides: TGTGCCAGCAGTGAAGGGAAGGGGGTTGTTAATACGTACGAGCAGTACTTC.

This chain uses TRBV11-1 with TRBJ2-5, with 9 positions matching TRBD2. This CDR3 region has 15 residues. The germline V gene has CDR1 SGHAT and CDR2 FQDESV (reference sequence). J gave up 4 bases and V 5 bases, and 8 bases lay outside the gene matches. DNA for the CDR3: TGTGCCAGCAGCCGGGCGGGGGGGCCAGGAGAGACCCAGTACTTC. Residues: CASSRAGGPGETQYF.

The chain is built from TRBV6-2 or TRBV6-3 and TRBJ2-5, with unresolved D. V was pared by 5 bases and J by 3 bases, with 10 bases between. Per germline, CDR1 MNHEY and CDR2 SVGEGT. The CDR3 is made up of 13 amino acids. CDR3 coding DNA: TGTGCCAGCAGTAAGCTAGAAAAAGAGACCCAGTACTTC. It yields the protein CASSKLEKETQYF.

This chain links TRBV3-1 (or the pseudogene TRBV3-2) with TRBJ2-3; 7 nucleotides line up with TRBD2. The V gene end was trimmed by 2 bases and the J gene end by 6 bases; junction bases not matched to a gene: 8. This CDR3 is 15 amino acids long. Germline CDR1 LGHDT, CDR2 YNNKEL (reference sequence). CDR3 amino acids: CASSQFGGGSDTQYF. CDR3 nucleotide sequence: TGTGCCAGCAGCCAATTTGGGGGGGGGAGCGATACGCAGTATTTT.

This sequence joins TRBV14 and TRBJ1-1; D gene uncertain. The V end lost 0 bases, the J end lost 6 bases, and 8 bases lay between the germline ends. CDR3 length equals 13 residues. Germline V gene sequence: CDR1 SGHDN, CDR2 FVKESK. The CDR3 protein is CASSQDISSEAFF. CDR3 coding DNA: TGTGCCAGCAGCCAAGATATAAGCTCTGAAGCTTTCTTT.

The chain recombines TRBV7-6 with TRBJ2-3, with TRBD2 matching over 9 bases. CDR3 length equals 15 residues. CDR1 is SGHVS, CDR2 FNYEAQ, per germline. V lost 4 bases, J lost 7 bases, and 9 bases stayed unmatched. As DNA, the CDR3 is TGTGCCAGCAGCTCCAGCGGGGGGCTAAGTAATACGCAGTATTTT. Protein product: CASSSSGGLSNTQYF.

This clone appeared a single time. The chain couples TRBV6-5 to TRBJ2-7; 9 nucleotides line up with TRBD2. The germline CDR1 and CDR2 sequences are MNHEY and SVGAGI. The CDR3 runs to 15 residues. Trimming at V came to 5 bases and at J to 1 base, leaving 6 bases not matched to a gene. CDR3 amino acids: CASSTRRGGSYEQYF. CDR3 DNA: TGTGCCAGCAGTACACGGCGGGGGGGGTCCTACGAGCAGTACTTC.

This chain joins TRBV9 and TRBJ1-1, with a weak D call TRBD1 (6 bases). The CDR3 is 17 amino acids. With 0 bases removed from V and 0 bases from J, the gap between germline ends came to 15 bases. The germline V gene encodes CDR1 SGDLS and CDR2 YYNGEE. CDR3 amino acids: CASSVDYRVGLNTEAFF. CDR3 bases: TGTGCCAGCAGCGTAGACTACAGGGTAGGCCTGAACACTGAAGCTTTCTTT. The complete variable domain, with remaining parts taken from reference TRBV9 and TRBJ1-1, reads DSGVTQTPKHLITATGQRVTLRCSPRSGDLSVYWYQQSLDQGLQFLIQYYNGEERAKGNILERFSAQQFPDLHSELNLSSLELGDSALYFCASSVDYRVGLNTEAFFGQGTRLTVV.

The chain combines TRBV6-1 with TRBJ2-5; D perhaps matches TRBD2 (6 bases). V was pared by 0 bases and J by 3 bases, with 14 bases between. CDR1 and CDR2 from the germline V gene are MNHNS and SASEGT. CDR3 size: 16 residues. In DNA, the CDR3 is TGTGCCAGCAGTGAAGCGGGGAGGTCTAGCGAAGAGACCCAGTACTTC. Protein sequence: CASSEAGRSSEETQYF.

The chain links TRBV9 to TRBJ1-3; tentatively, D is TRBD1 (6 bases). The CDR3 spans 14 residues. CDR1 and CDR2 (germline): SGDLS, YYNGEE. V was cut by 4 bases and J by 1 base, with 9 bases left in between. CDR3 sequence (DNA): TGTGCCAGCAGCTTCACAGGGTCTGGAAACACCATATATTTT. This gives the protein CASSFTGSGNTIYF.

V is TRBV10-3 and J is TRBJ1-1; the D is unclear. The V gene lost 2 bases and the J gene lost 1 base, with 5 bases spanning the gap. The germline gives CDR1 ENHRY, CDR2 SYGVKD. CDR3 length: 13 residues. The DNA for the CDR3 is TGTGCCATCAGTGAGCAGGAGAACACTGAAGCTTTCTTT. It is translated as CAISEQENTEAFF.

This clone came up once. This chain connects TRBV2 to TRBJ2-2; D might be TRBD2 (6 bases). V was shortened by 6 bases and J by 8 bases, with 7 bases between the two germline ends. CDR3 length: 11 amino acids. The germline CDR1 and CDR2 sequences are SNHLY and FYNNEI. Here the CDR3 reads CASRRGGELFF. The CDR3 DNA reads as TGTGCCAGCAGGCGGGGAGGGGAGCTGTTTTTT.

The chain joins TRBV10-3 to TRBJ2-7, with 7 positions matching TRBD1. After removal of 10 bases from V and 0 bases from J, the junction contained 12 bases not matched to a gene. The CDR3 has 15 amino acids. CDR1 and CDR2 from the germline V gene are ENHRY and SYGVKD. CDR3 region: CATQLRDSNSYEQYF. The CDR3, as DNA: TGTGCCACACAACTCCGGGACAGTAACTCCTACGAGCAGTACTTC.

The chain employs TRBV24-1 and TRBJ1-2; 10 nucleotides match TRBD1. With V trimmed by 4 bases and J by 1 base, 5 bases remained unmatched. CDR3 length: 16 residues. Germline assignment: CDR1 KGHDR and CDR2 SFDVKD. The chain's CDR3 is CATSDRTGGFNYGYTF. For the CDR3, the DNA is TGTGCCACCAGTGACCGGACAGGGGGATTTAACTATGGCTACACCTTC.

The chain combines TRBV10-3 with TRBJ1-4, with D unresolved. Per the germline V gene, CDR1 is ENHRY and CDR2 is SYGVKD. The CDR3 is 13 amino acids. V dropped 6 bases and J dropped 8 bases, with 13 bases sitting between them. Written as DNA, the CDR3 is TGTGCCATCAGGGGTGCCTCGGAGGAAAAACTGTTTTTT. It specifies CAIRGASEEKLFF.

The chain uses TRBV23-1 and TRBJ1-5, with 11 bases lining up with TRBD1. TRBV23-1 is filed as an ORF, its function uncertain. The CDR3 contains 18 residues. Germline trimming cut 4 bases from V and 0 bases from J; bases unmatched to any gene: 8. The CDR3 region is CASSRGTGGSYSNQPQHF. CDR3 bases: TGCGCCAGCAGTCGAGGGACAGGGGGATCTTATAGCAATCAGCCCCAGCATTTT.

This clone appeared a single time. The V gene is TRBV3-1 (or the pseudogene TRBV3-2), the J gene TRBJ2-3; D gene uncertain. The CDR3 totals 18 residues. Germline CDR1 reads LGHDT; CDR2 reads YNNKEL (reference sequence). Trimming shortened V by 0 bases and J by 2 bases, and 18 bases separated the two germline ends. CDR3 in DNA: TGTGCCAGCAGCCAAGAGGTGGGTAGCAGCCGGAACACAGATACGCAGTATTTT. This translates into CASSQEVGSSRNTDTQYF.

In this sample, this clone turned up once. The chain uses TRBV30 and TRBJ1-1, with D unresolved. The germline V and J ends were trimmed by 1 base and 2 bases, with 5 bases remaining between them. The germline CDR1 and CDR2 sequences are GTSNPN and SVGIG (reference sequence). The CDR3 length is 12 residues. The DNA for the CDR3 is TGTGCCTGGAGTGCTTCTAACACTGAAGCTTTCTTT. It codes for CAWSASNTEAFF.

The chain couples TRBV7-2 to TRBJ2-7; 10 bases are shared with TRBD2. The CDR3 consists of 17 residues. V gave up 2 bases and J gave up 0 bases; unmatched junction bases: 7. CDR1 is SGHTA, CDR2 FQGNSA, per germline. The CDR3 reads CASSLRAGGLTSYEQYF. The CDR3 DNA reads TGTGCCAGCAGCTTACGAGCGGGGGGGCTCACCTCCTACGAGCAGTACTTC.

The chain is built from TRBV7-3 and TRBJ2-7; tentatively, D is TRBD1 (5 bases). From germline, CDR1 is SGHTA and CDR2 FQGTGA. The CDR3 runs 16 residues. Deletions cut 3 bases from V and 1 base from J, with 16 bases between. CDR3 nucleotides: TGTGCCAGCAGCTTGTCGGGTGGGGCCTCATCCTACGAGCAGTACTTC. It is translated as CASSLSGGASSYEQYF.

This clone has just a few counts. The CDR3 loop is CASSEGQGLGQPQHF. The CDR3 DNA sequence: TGTGCCAGCAGTGAAGGACAGGGGTTAGGACAGCCCCAGCATTTT. V usage is TRBV6-1 and J usage is TRBJ1-5; 8 bases map to TRBD1. Germline V gene data show CDR1 as MNHNS and CDR2 as SASEGT. The trim removed 1 base at V and 7 bases at J, leaving 6 bases unmatched. CDR3 length equals 15 residues.

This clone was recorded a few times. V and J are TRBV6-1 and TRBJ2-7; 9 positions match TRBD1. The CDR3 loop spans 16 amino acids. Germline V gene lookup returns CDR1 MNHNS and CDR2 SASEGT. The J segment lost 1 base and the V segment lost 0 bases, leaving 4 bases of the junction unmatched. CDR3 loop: CASSEAGTGISYEQYF. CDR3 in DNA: TGTGCCAGCAGTGAAGCCGGGACAGGGATATCCTACGAGCAGTACTTC.